This is a list of T cell receptor beta chains from one sample in a study of T cell responses to AZD1222 COVID-19 vaccine. TCRdb's table, derived via immunoSEQ multiplex PCR, lists solely in-frame clones and lacks some. Here the sample spans roughly 98,000 clones, about 90% being singletons. Sample: peripheral blood, taken 28 days after the second AZD1222 dose. The origin of the receptors is an adult who received the AZD1222 COVID-19 vaccine. The CDR3 runs from the conserved cysteine through the conserved F or W.

j_gene,v_gene,CDR3aa
TRBJ2-7,TRBV3-1/TRBV3-2,CASSLANYEQYF
TRBJ1-5,TRBV28,CASIPGGRGSNQPQHF
TRBJ1-1,TRBV7-9,CASSLRSGDTEAFF
TRBJ1-1,TRBV18,CASSPRGQGQGTEAFF
TRBJ2-5,TRBV28,CASRPGQLDSETQYF
TRBJ2-7,TRBV28,CASSQPGQGYEQYF
TRBJ1-2,TRBV7-9,CASSPPGLHYGYTF
TRBJ2-6,TRBV19,CASSQASSGANVLTF
TRBJ1-2,TRBV5-3,CARSRTSRGSDGYTF
TRBJ2-3,TRBV9,CASSVAGREPDTQYF
TRBJ1-6,TRBV6-6,CASSPFGGGQNSPLHF
TRBJ1-1,TRBV27,CASSPQGLNTEAFF
TRBJ1-1,TRBV2,CASNLETVEAFF
TRBJ1-4,TRBV10-3,CAISDPGKATNEKLFF
TRBJ2-5,TRBV11-2,CASSLNSGSRETQYF